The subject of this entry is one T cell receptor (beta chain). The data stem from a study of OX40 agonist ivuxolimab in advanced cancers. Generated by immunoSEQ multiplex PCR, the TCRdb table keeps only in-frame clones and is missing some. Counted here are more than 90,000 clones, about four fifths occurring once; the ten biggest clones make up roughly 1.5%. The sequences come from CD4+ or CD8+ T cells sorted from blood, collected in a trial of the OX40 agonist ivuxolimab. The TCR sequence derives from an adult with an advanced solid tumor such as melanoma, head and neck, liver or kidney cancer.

The CDR3: CASSTRQGNSPLHF. CDR3 DNA: TGTGCCAGCAGCACCAGACAGGGGAATTCACCCCTCCACTTT. The chain recombines TRBV4-2 with TRBJ1-6, with TRBD1 identical over 8 bases. The CDR3 totals 14 residues. Trimming at V came to 5 bases and at J to 7 bases, leaving 4 bases not matched to a gene. Germline-derived CDR1 and CDR2 are LGHNA and YNFKEQ.